This T cell receptor beta chain comes out of a study of OX40 agonist ivuxolimab in advanced cancers. Overall study: Dose-escalation patients were diagnosed with hepatocellular carcinoma, melanoma, renal cell cancer or head and neck cancer.

The CDR3 is 11 residues long. The germline gives CDR1 DFQATT, CDR2 SNEGSKA (reference sequence). V gave up 3 bases and J gave up 1 base, with 3 bases separating them. TCRdb keeps only in-frame clones here, not all; method: immunoSEQ multiplex PCR. The table includes roughly 80,000 clones, about nine tenths detected once. Study-level points and caveats: Relative to CD4+, CD8+ T cells held more expanded clones on average. Clonal expansion was seen in CD4+ and CD8+ blood T cells by week 6 at 0.1 to 3.0 mg/kg.

For this clone: Its antigen is unidentified.

The sample in question was CD4+ or CD8+ T cells sorted from blood, obtained in a trial of the OX40 agonist ivuxolimab. The chain has TRBV20-1 and TRBJ1-1; D is undetermined. The receptor was isolated from an adult with an advanced solid tumor such as melanoma, head and neck, liver or kidney cancer. The CDR3 region is CSARGNTEAFF. CDR3 bases: TGCAGTGCTAGGGGGAACACTGAAGCTTTCTTT.